What follows describes a single TCR beta chain. This record belongs to a study of blood T cell repertoires in COVID-19. Background on the study: Spain, Italy and the United States supplied samples that represented acute and convalescent COVID-19. T cells, B-cell-depleted T cells, or PBMCs provided the cDNA or gDNA that served as material.

Original processing notes: Counts of nucleated cells, estimated from reference gene primer amplification, were obtained. Clones were sequenced by immunoSEQ multiplex PCR, and TCRdb holds only the in-frame ones, with some missing. V and J calls plus clone size are reproduced from that table; the DNA served to infer D and trimming. The sample has under 60,000 clones; around four fifths are singletons. The origin of this receptor is a human donor in a cohort sampled during active COVID-19. The sequenced material came from peripheral blood.

The CDR3 DNA is TGCAGCGTTGAGAGGGACAGTCACTACACCTTC. Its protein is CSVERDSHYTF. The genes are TRBV29-1 and TRBJ1-2; TRBD1 matches 7 bases. This CDR3 region has 11 residues. The V gene's germline CDR1 is SQVTM and CDR2 ANQGSEA. V lost 3 bases and J lost 10; bases outside the gene matches: 5.